The rows below give T cell receptor beta chains drawn from one sample of a study of blood T cell repertoires in COVID-19. Repertoires were generated with immunoSEQ multiplex PCR, while TCRdb's copy carries only in-frame clones and drops some. The table lists tens of thousands of clones, under 85% of them singletons. Specimen: peripheral blood. These TCRs come from a woman aged 80 or over with acute or convalescent COVID-19. Each CDR3 is given with its conserved first and last residue. The order of the fields is D gene, V gene, J gene, CDR3 DNA, CDR3 protein. The D gene is left open where the match is weak.

TRBD1	TRBV28	TRBJ2-7	TGTGCCAGCAGTACCATGGACAGGGGCCGCGAGCAGTACTTC	CASSTMDRGREQYF
-	TRBV5-1	TRBJ1-5	TGCGCCAGCAGCTTGGAACCTAATAATCAGCCCCAGCATTTT	CASSLEPNNQPQHF
-	TRBV28	TRBJ2-6	TGTGCCAGCAGTTTATATGGAGACTCTGGGGCCAACGTCCTGACTTTC	CASSLYGDSGANVLTF
-	TRBV5-4	TRBJ1-2	TGTGCCAGCAGCTTGGCGGGGGTCTATGGCTACACCTTC	CASSLAGVYGYTF
TRBD1	TRBV28	TRBJ1-2	TGTGCCAGCACTCAATGGGGACAGATCTATGGCTACACCTTC	CASTQWGQIYGYTF
-	TRBV6-5	TRBJ1-3	TGTGCCAGCAGTTTTCTGCCAGGGGTCTCTGGAAACACCATATATTTT	CASSFLPGVSGNTIYF
-	TRBV29-1	TRBJ2-1	TGCAGCGTTGAAAGACAAAGGGAGGTTGGACAGCAGTTCTTC	CSVERQREVGQQFF
TRBD2	TRBV3-1/TRBV3-2	TRBJ2-5	TGTGCCAGCAGCCTCCTGGGGGCGGGAGGGTCCCAAGAGACCCAGTACTTC	CASSLLGAGGSQETQYF
-	TRBV7-9	TRBJ2-3	TGTGCCAGCAGCCCGGATGCGGCGGGGCCTAGCACAGATACGCAGTATTTT	CASSPDAAGPSTDTQYF
-	TRBV6-6	TRBJ1-2	TGTGCCAGCAGTTACACCCGGGACACCTATGGCTACACCTTC	CASSYTRDTYGYTF
-	TRBV28	TRBJ1-5	TGTGCCAGCAGTTTAGGGGGGGGGAATCAGCCCCAGCATTTT	CASSLGGGNQPQHF
TRBD1	TRBV10-2	TRBJ1-1	TGCGCCAGTGAGGGGGCTATGAACACTGAAGCTTTCTTT	CASEGAMNTEAFF
TRBD2	TRBV5-1	TRBJ2-7	TGCGCCAGCAGCGCCCTAGCGGGGGGCCGCGAGCAGTACTTC	CASSALAGGREQYF
-	TRBV30	TRBJ2-2	TGTGCCTGGACGGGACATCCTTCGGCGGGGGAGCTGTTTTTT	CAWTGHPSAGELFF
TRBD1	TRBV28	TRBJ1-5	TGTGCCAGCAGTTTATTCTCAGGGGGTGGAAATCAGCCCCAGCATTTT	CASSLFSGGGNQPQHF
-	TRBV5-1	TRBJ1-1	TGCGCCAGCAGGCCCGGGTACACTGAAGCTTTCTTT	CASRPGYTEAFF
-	TRBV28	TRBJ2-7	TGTGCCAGCAGTGTGGACACCGAGAGCTCCTACGAGCAGTACTTC	CASSVDTESSYEQYF
-	TRBV28	TRBJ1-2	TGTGCCAGCAGTCTTGACTATGGCTACACCTTC	CASSLDYGYTF
-	TRBV6-1	TRBJ1-2	TGTGCCAGCAGTGAAGTAGAGGACAAAGGCTACACCTTC	CASSEVEDKGYTF
TRBD1	TRBV11-2	TRBJ1-6	TGTGCCAGCAGCCCCCAGACAGGGCCATATAATTCACCCCTCCACTTT	CASSPQTGPYNSPLHF
-	TRBV6-6	TRBJ2-7	TGTGCCAGCAGTTACCGACTCCGCTCCTACGAGCAGTACTTC	CASSYRLRSYEQYF
-	TRBV5-1	TRBJ2-5	TGCGCCAGCAGCAACCCTAGGGGTCAAGAGACCCAGTACTTC	CASSNPRGQETQYF
-	TRBV5-1	TRBJ1-4	TGCGCCAGCAGCTTGGTGACGGAGAAAAAACTGTTTTTT	CASSLVTEKKLFF
-	TRBV9	TRBJ2-5	TGTGCCAGCAGCGCCGCCGGCCCCCGCGGAGAGACCCAGTACTTC	CASSAAGPRGETQYF
-	TRBV19	TRBJ1-4	TGTGCCACCTCGGGTGCAACTAATGAAAAACTGTTTTTT	CATSGATNEKLFF
-	TRBV6-5	TRBJ2-7	TGTGCCAGCGGCAGAGCGACAGACGCCTACGAGCAGTACTTC	CASGRATDAYEQYF
TRBD1	TRBV28	TRBJ2-3	TGTGCCAGCAGTTTATCCGGGACAGGGACAGATACGCAGTATTTT	CASSLSGTGTDTQYF
TRBD2	TRBV3-1/TRBV3-2	TRBJ2-5	TGTGCCAGCAGCCAAGGAAGCGGGGGGCCCCAAGAGACCCAGTACTTC	CASSQGSGGPQETQYF
-	TRBV7-2	TRBJ1-1	TGTGCCAGCAGCTTATCGATCCAGGACACTGAAGCTTTCTTT	CASSLSIQDTEAFF
TRBD1	TRBV6-5	TRBJ1-2	TGTGCCAGCAGGACAGGGTGGGGGGATGGCTACACCTTC	CASRTGWGDGYTF
TRBD1	TRBV9	TRBJ1-1	TGTGCCAGCAGCGGTAACCCGGACAGGGACTTTATGCACACTGAAGCTTTCTTT	CASSGNPDRDFMHTEAFF